The rows below give T cell receptor beta chains drawn from one sample of a study of T cell responses to AZD1222 COVID-19 vaccine. Sequenced by immunoSEQ multiplex PCR; TCRdb stores in-frame clones only, minus some. The data show around 62,000 clones, about 90% seen once. The sample consisted of peripheral blood, taken on day 0 of AZD1222 vaccination. The receptor source for this set is an adult in good health. CDR3s include the opening cysteine and the closing phenylalanine or tryptophan. The D gene is left open where the match is weak. Some rows have no size entry. The others give once, few or many, or a class for an expanded clone.

clone_size: .
d_call: .
j_call: TRBJ2-3
v_call: TRBV7-2
cdr3_aa: CASSPRYGRGVQYF
cdr3_nt: TGTGCCAGCAGCCCCCGGTACGGGCGGGGTGTGCAGTATTTT

clone_size: .
d_call: .
j_call: TRBJ2-3
v_call: TRBV18
cdr3_aa: CASSPPYGTDTQYF
cdr3_nt: TGTGCCAGCTCACCCCCCTACGGCACAGATACGCAGTATTTT

clone_size: .
d_call: .
j_call: TRBJ2-3
v_call: TRBV2
cdr3_aa: CASNSRETDTQYF
cdr3_nt: TGTGCCTCGAATAGCCGAGAGACAGATACGCAGTATTTT

clone_size: .
d_call: TRBD1
j_call: TRBJ1-1
v_call: TRBV5-1
cdr3_aa: CASSANRGNTEAFF
cdr3_nt: TGCGCCAGCAGCGCCAACAGGGGGAACACTGAAGCTTTCTTT

clone_size: .
d_call: .
j_call: TRBJ2-7
v_call: TRBV18
cdr3_aa: CASSPSQDSYEQYF
cdr3_nt: TGTGCCAGCTCACCAAGTCAGGATTCCTACGAGCAGTACTTC

clone_size: .
d_call: .
j_call: TRBJ1-6
v_call: TRBV27
cdr3_aa: CASSLMDSSYNSPLHF
cdr3_nt: TGTGCCAGCAGCCTAATGGACAGCTCTTATAATTCACCCCTCCACTTT

clone_size: .
d_call: .
j_call: TRBJ1-1
v_call: TRBV6-5
cdr3_aa: CASSQTGRGNTEAFF
cdr3_nt: TGTGCCAGCAGCCAAACGGGCAGGGGGAACACTGAAGCTTTCTTT

clone_size: .
d_call: .
j_call: TRBJ1-2
v_call: TRBV7-9
cdr3_aa: CASSRGQPYGYTF
cdr3_nt: TGTGCCAGCAGCAGAGGACAGCCCTATGGCTACACCTTC

clone_size: .
d_call: .
j_call: TRBJ1-6
v_call: TRBV11-2
cdr3_aa: CASSQDPGHSPLHF
cdr3_nt: TGTGCCAGCAGCCAGGACCCGGGCCATTCACCCCTCCACTTT

clone_size: .
d_call: .
j_call: TRBJ2-7
v_call: TRBV7-2
cdr3_aa: CASSSQSSYEQYF
cdr3_nt: TGTGCCAGCAGCTCCCAGAGCTCCTACGAGCAGTACTTC

clone_size: .
d_call: TRBD2
j_call: TRBJ2-1
v_call: TRBV6-1
cdr3_aa: CASSEAVLAGGDEQFF
cdr3_nt: TGTGCCAGCAGTGAAGCAGTGCTAGCGGGGGGAGATGAGCAGTTCTTC

clone_size: .
d_call: TRBD1
j_call: TRBJ1-5
v_call: TRBV19
cdr3_aa: CASSTDRADNQPQHF
cdr3_nt: TGTGCCAGTAGTACGGACAGGGCCGACAATCAGCCCCAGCATTTT

clone_size: .
d_call: TRBD1
j_call: TRBJ2-7
v_call: TRBV5-5
cdr3_aa: CASSPRDRTQGYEQYF
cdr3_nt: TGTGCCAGCAGCCCCCGGGACAGGACCCAGGGCTACGAGCAGTACTTC

clone_size: .
d_call: TRBD1
j_call: TRBJ2-7
v_call: TRBV2
cdr3_aa: CASNQMGTGGLYEQYF
cdr3_nt: TGTGCCAGCAACCAAATGGGGACAGGGGGTCTGTACGAGCAGTACTTC

clone_size: .
d_call: TRBD1
j_call: TRBJ1-4
v_call: TRBV18
cdr3_aa: CASSPSTGRSEKLFF
cdr3_nt: TGTGCCAGCTCACCATCGACAGGGCGATCTGAAAAACTGTTTTTT

clone_size: .
d_call: .
j_call: TRBJ1-4
v_call: TRBV5-6
cdr3_aa: CASSLESGRESGREKLFF
cdr3_nt: TGTGCCAGCAGCTTGGAATCCGGAAGGGAGAGTGGTAGGGAAAAACTGTTTTTT

clone_size: .
d_call: .
j_call: TRBJ1-2
v_call: TRBV3-1/TRBV3-2
cdr3_aa: CASSQGGVIGYTF
cdr3_nt: TGTGCCAGCAGCCAAGGAGGGGTTATCGGCTACACCTTC

clone_size: .
d_call: .
j_call: TRBJ2-3
v_call: TRBV5-1
cdr3_aa: CASSSPGALDTQYF
cdr3_nt: TGCGCCAGCAGCTCCCCGGGCGCTTTAGATACGCAGTATTTT

clone_size: .
d_call: .
j_call: TRBJ1-2
v_call: TRBV6-2/TRBV6-3
cdr3_aa: CASSSPSSYGYTF
cdr3_nt: TGTGCCAGCAGTTCACCCAGTAGCTATGGCTACACCTTC

clone_size: .
d_call: .
j_call: TRBJ2-3
v_call: TRBV6-5
cdr3_aa: CASSYSHRTDTQYF
cdr3_nt: TGTGCCAGCAGTTACTCCCATAGGACAGATACGCAGTATTTT

clone_size: .
d_call: .
j_call: TRBJ1-6
v_call: TRBV3-1/TRBV3-2
cdr3_aa: CASSQDSTRGNSPLHF
cdr3_nt: TGTGCCAGCAGCCAAGATTCGACTCGGGGGAATTCACCCCTCCACTTT

clone_size: few
d_call: .
j_call: TRBJ1-1
v_call: TRBV6-1
cdr3_aa: CASSEFGMGESSTEAFF
cdr3_nt: TGTGCCAGCAGTGAATTTGGGATGGGTGAGTCAAGCACTGAAGCTTTCTTT